The 11 T cell receptor beta chains below were found in one sample sequenced in a study of blood T cell repertoires in COVID-19. Using immunoSEQ multiplex PCR, the repertoire was profiled, and TCRdb retains in-frame clones only, with some absent. Seen here are nearly 200,000 clones, 80% to 85% observed once, and the top ten hold around 7%. Sequencing was performed on PBMCs or T cells enriched from blood (not recorded which). These receptors all come from a man aged 35 to 55 who had recovered from COVID-19.

J is TRBJ1-2 and V is TRBV27; 9 bases map to TRBD1. Germline V CDR1 and CDR2: MNHEY, SMNVEV (reference sequence). Trimming cost V 3 bases and J 8 bases; bases outside gene matches: 1. This CDR3 contains 12 residues. CDR3 residues: CASSFTGGGYTF. DNA of the CDR3: TGTGCCAGCAGTTTTACAGGGGGCGGCTACACCTTC.

V and J are TRBV7-2 and TRBJ2-2, with D tentatively TRBD1 (6 bases). The CDR3 is made up of 14 amino acids. Germline loops: CDR1 SGHTA, CDR2 FQGNSA. Trimming left V 3 bases short and J 6 bases short, with 11 bases between. CDR3 DNA: TGTGCCAGCAGCTTTTCTCCAGGGGCCGGGGAGCTGTTTTTT. It specifies CASSFSPGAGELFF.

CDR3 coding DNA: TGTGCCAGCAGTTTCGGCGGGGGCCCGGGGGGTGAGCAGTTCTTC. Amino acid sequence: CASSFGGGPGGEQFF. This rearrangement joins TRBV27 to TRBJ2-1; tentative D call: TRBD2 (7 bases). The CDR3 is made up of 15 amino acids. Germline CDR1 reads MNHEY; CDR2 reads SMNVEV (reference sequence). V shed 3 bases and J shed 9 bases, with 18 bases lying between them.

This clone was picked up a small number of times. The rearrangement joins TRBV7-2 to TRBJ1-2; 8 bases line up with TRBD1. CDR1 is SGHTA, CDR2 FQGNSA, per germline. The CDR3 totals 15 residues. V lost 1 base and J lost 6; bases outside the gene matches: 7. CDR3 in amino acids: CASSLGNRGVDGYTF. The CDR3 coding sequence is TGTGCCAGCAGCTTAGGGAACAGGGGGGTTGATGGCTACACCTTC.

The CDR3 loop is CASSPRRGDYTF. As DNA, the CDR3 is TGCGCCAGCAGCCCCAGAAGGGGTGACTACACCTTC. The V and J genes are TRBV4-1 and TRBJ1-2; maybe TRBD1 (5 bases). Deletions cut 4 bases from V and 10 bases from J, with 13 bases between. CDR3 size: 12 residues. Germline CDR1 MGHRA, CDR2 YSYEKL.

The chain links TRBV30 to TRBJ2-2, with 7 bases that match TRBD2. This CDR3 has 12 amino acids. In germline, CDR1 is GTSNPN, CDR2 SVGIG (reference sequence). The junction had 1 base not matched to a gene; V was cut back by 2 bases and J by 7 bases. The CDR3 DNA reads TGTGCCTGGAGTAGCGGGGTCGGGGAGCTGTTTTTT. It yields the protein CAWSSGVGELFF.

The chain's CDR3 is CASSLDRGYFEAFF. CDR3 coding DNA: TGTGCCAGCAGCCTGGACAGGGGGTATTTTGAAGCTTTCTTT. The chain joins TRBV5-8 to TRBJ1-1; 10 nucleotides align to TRBD1. V dropped 4 bases and J dropped 7; count of bases not matched to a gene: 7. CDR3 length: 14 residues. The germline CDR1 and CDR2 sequences are SGHTS and YDEGEE.

The CDR3 DNA reads as TGTGCCAGTAGGCTTCGACAGGGGGCAAGCGGGGAGCTGTTTTTT. Translation: CASRLRQGASGELFF. This rearrangement joins TRBV19 to TRBJ2-2; 10 nucleotides match TRBD1. The junction had 8 bases not matched to a gene; V was cut back by 6 bases and J by 7 bases. This CDR3 has 15 residues. Germline assignment: CDR1 LNHDA and CDR2 SQIVND (reference sequence). The full variable domain, its missing parts supplied by reference TRBV19 and TRBJ2-2, is DGGITQSPKYLFRKEGQNVTLSCEQNLNHDAMYWYRQDPGQGLRLIYYSQIVNDFQKGDIAEGYSVSREKKESFPLTVTSAQKNPTAFYLCASRLRQGASGELFFGEGSRLTVL.

This sequence joins TRBV19 and TRBJ1-2; no clear D gene. The germline V and J ends were trimmed by 4 bases and 0 bases, with 6 bases remaining between them. The V gene's germline CDR1 is LNHDA and CDR2 SQIVND (reference sequence). CDR3 length: 13 amino acids. The CDR3 loop reads CASSTPSNYGYTF. The CDR3, as DNA: TGTGCCAGTAGTACCCCCTCTAACTATGGCTACACCTTC.

The rearrangement uses TRBV3-1 (or the pseudogene TRBV3-2) and TRBJ2-6; 10 bases line up with TRBD1. The CDR3 sequence is 17 residues long. Looked up from germline, CDR1 is LGHDT and CDR2 is YNNKEL (reference sequence). V lost 6 bases and J lost 0; bases outside the gene matches: 5. CDR3 in DNA: TGTGCCAGCAGACAGGGACAGGGGTCCTCTGGGGCCAACGTCCTGACTTTC. Translation: CASRQGQGSSGANVLTF.

This clone was recorded once. This rearrangement joins TRBV7-8 to TRBJ1-3, with 7 bases fitting TRBD1. The CDR3 runs 15 residues. The germline V gene encodes CDR1 SGHVS and CDR2 FQNEAQ. V shed 2 bases and J 8 bases; nucleotides not matched to a gene: 9. CDR3 coding DNA: TGTGCCAGCAGCTTATGGGGTGGGCAGGGGGACACCATATATTTT. Its translation is CASSLWGGQGDTIYF. Variable domain in full (rest from reference TRBV7-8 and TRBJ1-3): GAGVSQSPRYKVAKRGQDVALRCDPISGHVSLFWYQQALGQGPEFLTYFQNEAQLDKSGLPSDRFFAERPEGSVSTLKIQRTQQEDSAVYLCASSLWGGQGDTIYFGEGSWLTVV.